One sample yielded the 6 T cell receptor beta chains listed below, sequenced in a study of OX40 agonist ivuxolimab in advanced cancers. Method: immunoSEQ multiplex PCR; TCRdb's copy keeps in-frame clones and lacks some. The sample consists of 9,000 to 13,000 clones, around 80% of them appearing once. The source material was CD4+ or CD8+ T cells sorted from blood, sampled in a trial of the OX40 agonist ivuxolimab. These receptors were collected from an adult with an advanced solid tumor such as melanoma, head and neck, liver or kidney cancer.

This chain connects TRBV5-6 to TRBJ2-1; D is uncertain. This CDR3 region has 13 residues. The germline V and J ends were trimmed by 2 bases and 7 bases, with 10 bases remaining between them. Germline V gene lookup returns CDR1 SGHDT and CDR2 YYEEEE. The CDR3 region has the DNA TGTGCCAGCAGCTTAACGCCTGGAAATGAGCAGTTCTTC. It codes for CASSLTPGNEQFF.

The rearrangement joins TRBV11-2 to TRBJ2-7; D may be TRBD1 (6 bases). This CDR3 region has 15 residues. Germline assignment: CDR1 SGHAT and CDR2 FQNNGV. V lost 1 base to trimming and J lost 3 bases, with 13 bases between them. The CDR3: CASSLGGGVSYEQYF. The CDR3 DNA sequence: TGTGCCAGCAGCTTAGGAGGGGGTGTGAGCTACGAGCAGTACTTC.

The chain links TRBV6-4 to TRBJ1-2, with 8 bases aligning to TRBD1. CDR1 is MRHNA and CDR2 is SNTAGT in the germline V gene. The CDR3 has 16 amino acids. J was trimmed by 3 bases and V by 5 bases; bases with no gene match: 11. The CDR3 DNA reads TGTGCCAGCAGTCCCGTCAGTGGGACAGGCCACTATGGCTACACCTTC. Protein product: CASSPVSGTGHYGYTF.

J is TRBJ2-7 and V is TRBV27; 12 bases fit TRBD1. The V and J ends lost 6 bases and 4 bases, in that order; junction bases with no gene match: 7. Germline loops: CDR1 MNHEY, CDR2 SMNVEV (reference sequence). This CDR3 is 15 amino acids long. This chain's CDR3 is CASSPGTGGMYEQYF. CDR3 in DNA: TGTGCCAGCAGCCCCGGGACAGGGGGCATGTACGAGCAGTACTTC.

The chain joins TRBV12-5 to TRBJ2-7, with 10 bases fitting TRBD2. The CDR3 length is 15 residues. The junction had 4 bases not matched to a gene; V was cut back by 5 bases and J by 0 bases. Germline V CDR1 and CDR2: LGHNT, FRNRAP. The chain's CDR3 is CASGGAGGPSYEQYF. CDR3 bases: TGTGCTAGTGGTGGAGCGGGAGGGCCCTCCTACGAGCAGTACTTC. The entire variable domain, with the rest obtained from reference TRBV12-5 and TRBJ2-7, is as follows: DARVTQTPRHKVTEMGQEVTMRCQPILGHNTVFWYRQTMMQGLELLAYFRNRAPLDDSGMPKDRFSAEMPDATLATLKIQPSEPRDSAVYFCASGGAGGPSYEQYFGPGTRLTVT.

This clone was found once. The chain couples TRBV6-1 to TRBJ1-6; the D is unclear. Germline CDR1 reads MNHNS; CDR2 reads SASEGT. Trimming removed 3 bases at V and 5 bases at J, with 8 bases between. The CDR3 has 14 residues. The CDR3 nucleotides read TGTGCCAGCAGTGACTCAGGAGATAATTCACCCCTCCACTTT. It codes for CASSDSGDNSPLHF.